The present entry profiles one TCR beta chain with its context. This clonotype was picked up a small number of times. What antigen it recognizes has not been identified. One base away there is no much larger clone; base qualities are not given. This specimen belongs to a study of blood T cells in healthy people across ages (dated by TCRdb to 2014 to 2015). In the study overall: In model experiments, roughly one uniquely barcoded TCR beta cDNA molecule per two T cells was captured by template switching. Using the same blood draw, the study looked at two additional independent replicas of 1 million unique cDNA reads for two donors, one aged 18 to 30 and the other aged 80 or older. Donors of different ages were randomly distributed across sequencing lanes to avoid experimental bias. Donors were grouped into four age groups: young (average roughly 15 years), middle-aged (about 38), aged (62) and long-lived (approximately 82). The study measured age-related changes in TCR beta repertoire diversity using deep sequencing normalized with unique cDNA molecular identifiers. Broad study findings and their caveats: Because the CMV infection status of the donors was unknown, age-related changes in expanded clonotypes may potentially have been confounded. As age increased, observed TCR beta diversity per million T cells dropped in a roughly linear way, and a significant reduction was already evident by age about 36. Estimates of total diversity based on one million sequenced T cells were regarded as lower bounds and as underestimates. Compared with the aged group, the long-lived group had more naive CD4+ T cells, fewer expanded clones and increased TCR diversity, a pattern suggesting age selection. Since profiling was done on bulk unsorted PBMCs, naive and antigen-experienced compartments could not be conclusively compared. Observed TCR beta diversity correlated strongly with the percentage of naive T cells measured by flow cytometry.

Donors were a few dozen systemically healthy Caucasian individuals from Russia aged roughly 6 to 90 years. Around 9.7 milliliters of peripheral blood were collected from each donor into EDTA-treated Vacutainer tubes. PBMCs were isolated by Ficoll-Paque density-gradient centrifugation, with at least 6 million obtained per sample. Trizol reagent was used to extract total RNA from the PBMCs, yielding at least 6 micrograms per sample. For every donor, flow cytometry on a PBMC aliquot measured the percentage of naive CD45RAhigh/CD27high T cells. Looking up the germline V gene yields CDR1 MNHEY and CDR2 SVGAGI. Cut back by 2 bases and 2 bases, the V and J ends lie 6 bases apart. Including cysteine and phenylalanine, the CDR3 has 13 amino acids. Just CDR3 DNA is preserved here, 39 bases in frame from base 1. To prepare the library, 5' RACE was applied. TCRdb records Illumina HiSeq 2500 as the sequencer. A second about 7 to 11 cycle PCR used a sample-barcoded 5' primer and a J-beta primer mix. A template-switch 5' adaptor carrying 12 random nucleotides introduced a unique molecular identifier onto each TCR beta cDNA molecule. At least 3 million CDR3-containing paired-end reads were obtained from each sample. All of the RNA was converted into first-strand cDNA using the Mint cDNA synthesis kit, with a TRBC-specific oligonucleotide serving as the primer. Following uracil-DNA glycosylase treatment, all cDNA underwent a first 18-cycle PCR with the universal primers M1SS and BC2_uni_R. On the study's bioinformatics: Each sample was normalized by randomly selecting 1 million high-quality reads, each carrying a distinct molecular identifier. Reads with shared molecular identifiers were discarded instead of being binned into consensus sequences. CDR3 identification, clonotype clustering and error correction used MiTCR with a Q25 quality threshold and the strictest error-elimination algorithm. A nonparametric unseen species model with Euler transformation was used to estimate lower-bound total TCR beta diversity. TCRdb reanalyzed the raw reads on its own, using fastp at Q25 for trimming and MiXCR for clone calling, and kept in-frame beta chains. Every entry covers one CDR3 protein and lists the most common genes and DNA from its rows. TCRdb's processing, not the authors' own work, is the source of the V and J calls. In this sample the table shows about 750,000 distinct CDR3 sequences, roughly 53% of which occur a single time. Under 50% of the sample lies in the top ten.

This sequence uses TRBV6-5 and TRBJ1-2; too little of a D gene remains to name it. The specimen sequenced was blood. The receptor was isolated from a man at least 80 years old in good health. Here is the DNA: TGTGCCAGCAGTTACGTAGCGAACTATGGCTACACCTTC. The resulting protein is CASSYVANYGYTF.